This entry features one TCR beta chain sequence. Its antigen is not identified. No DNA is given; TCRdb re-called the 5' RACE reads and lists each CDR3 protein once. The table lists some 170,000 distinct CDR3 sequences, with around 7% in the top ten. The CDR3 is made up of 15 amino acids. Germline V lookup: CDR1 KGHDR, CDR2 SFDVKD. This record belongs to a study of monozygotic twins with inflammatory bowel disease. For every donor, one blood sample of around 2.5 ml was drawn. Points from the study as a whole: Diversity of TCRbeta measured by inverse Simpson was lower in IBD patients than in healthy co-twins.

The chain carries TRBV24-1 and TRBJ2-3; as DNA is missing, the TRBD2 call by TCRdb cannot be tested. This sequence was found in a human donor with ulcerative colitis or Crohn's disease, or a healthy co-twin of an affected twin (not recorded which). Sequencing used blood. The CDR3 protein is CATSDLTRGTDTQYF.